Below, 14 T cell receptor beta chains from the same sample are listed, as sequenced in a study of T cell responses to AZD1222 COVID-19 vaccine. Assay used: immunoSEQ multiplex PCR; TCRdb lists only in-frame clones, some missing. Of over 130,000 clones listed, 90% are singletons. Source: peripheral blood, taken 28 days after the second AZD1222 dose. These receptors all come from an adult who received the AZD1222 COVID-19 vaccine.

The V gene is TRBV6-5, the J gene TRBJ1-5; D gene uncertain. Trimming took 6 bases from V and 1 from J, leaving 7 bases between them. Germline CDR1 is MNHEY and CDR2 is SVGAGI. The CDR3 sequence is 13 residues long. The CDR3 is CASSQISNQPQHF. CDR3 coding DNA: TGTGCCAGCAGCCAGATAAGCAATCAGCCCCAGCATTTT.

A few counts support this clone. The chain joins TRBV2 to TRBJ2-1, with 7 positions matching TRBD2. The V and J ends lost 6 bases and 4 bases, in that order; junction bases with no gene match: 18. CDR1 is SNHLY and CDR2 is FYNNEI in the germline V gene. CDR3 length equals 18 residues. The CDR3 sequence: CASSKIGGWEGTYNEQFF. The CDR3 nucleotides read TGTGCCAGCAGCAAAATTGGAGGGTGGGAGGGAACTTACAATGAGCAGTTCTTC.

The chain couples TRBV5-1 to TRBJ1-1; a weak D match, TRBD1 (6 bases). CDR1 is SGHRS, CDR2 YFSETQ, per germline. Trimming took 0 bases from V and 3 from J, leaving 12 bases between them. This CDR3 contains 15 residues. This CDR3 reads CASSLGGGEDTEAFF. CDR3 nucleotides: TGCGCCAGCAGCTTGGGAGGGGGAGAAGACACTGAAGCTTTCTTT.

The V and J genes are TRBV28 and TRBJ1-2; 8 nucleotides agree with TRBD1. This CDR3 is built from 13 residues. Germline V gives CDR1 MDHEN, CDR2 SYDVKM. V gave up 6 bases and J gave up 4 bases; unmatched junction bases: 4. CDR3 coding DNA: TGTGCCAGCAGAAAAGGACAGGGCTATGGCTACACCTTC. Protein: CASRKGQGYGYTF.

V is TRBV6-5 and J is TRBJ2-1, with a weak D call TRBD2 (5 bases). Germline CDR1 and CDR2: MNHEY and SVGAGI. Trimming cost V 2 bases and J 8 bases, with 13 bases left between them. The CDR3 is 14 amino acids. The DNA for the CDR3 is TGTGCCAGCAGTTACGCCCTTTCCGGGGATGAGCAGTTCTTC. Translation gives CASSYALSGDEQFF.

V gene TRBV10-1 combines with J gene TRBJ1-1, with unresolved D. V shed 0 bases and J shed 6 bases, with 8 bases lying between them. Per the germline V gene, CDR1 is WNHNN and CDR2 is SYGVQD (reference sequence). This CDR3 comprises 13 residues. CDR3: CASSESVEAEAFF. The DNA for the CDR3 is TGCGCCAGCAGTGAGTCGGTCGAGGCTGAAGCTTTCTTT.

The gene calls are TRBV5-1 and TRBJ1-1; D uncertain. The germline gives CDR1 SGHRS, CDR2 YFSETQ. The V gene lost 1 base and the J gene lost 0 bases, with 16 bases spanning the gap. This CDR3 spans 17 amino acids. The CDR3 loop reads CASSLPGEKGVNTEAFF. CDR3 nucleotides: TGCGCCAGCAGCTTGCCCGGGGAGAAGGGTGTGAACACTGAAGCTTTCTTT.

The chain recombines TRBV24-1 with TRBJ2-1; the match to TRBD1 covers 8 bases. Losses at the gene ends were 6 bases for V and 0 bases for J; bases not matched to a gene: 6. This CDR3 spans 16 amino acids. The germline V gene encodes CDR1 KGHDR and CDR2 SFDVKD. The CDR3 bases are TGTGCCACCAGTAAGACAGGGGCGAGCTCCTACAATGAGCAGTTCTTC. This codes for CATSKTGASSYNEQFF.

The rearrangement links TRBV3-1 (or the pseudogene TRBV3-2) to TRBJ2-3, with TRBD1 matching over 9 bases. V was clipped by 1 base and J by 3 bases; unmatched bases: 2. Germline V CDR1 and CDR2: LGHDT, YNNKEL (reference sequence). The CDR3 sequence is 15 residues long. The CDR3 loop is CASSQADRGTDTQYF. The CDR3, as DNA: TGTGCCAGCAGCCAAGCCGACAGGGGGACAGATACGCAGTATTTT.

CDR3 in amino acids: CASSSSGNRETQYF. CDR3 bases: TGTGCCAGCAGCTCTAGCGGGAATAGGGAGACCCAGTACTTC. The rearrangement links TRBV5-4 to TRBJ2-5; 9 bases line up with TRBD2. In germline, CDR1 is SGHNT, CDR2 YYREEE (reference sequence). The junction had 5 bases not matched to a gene; V was cut back by 3 bases and J by 5 bases. The CDR3 totals 14 residues. Complete variable domain (other parts from reference TRBV5-4 and TRBJ2-5): ETGVTQSPTHLIKTRGQQVTLRCSSQSGHNTVSWYQQALGQGPQFIFQYYREEENGRGNFPPRFSGLQFPNYSSELNVNALELDDSALYLCASSSSGNRETQYFGPGTRLLVL.

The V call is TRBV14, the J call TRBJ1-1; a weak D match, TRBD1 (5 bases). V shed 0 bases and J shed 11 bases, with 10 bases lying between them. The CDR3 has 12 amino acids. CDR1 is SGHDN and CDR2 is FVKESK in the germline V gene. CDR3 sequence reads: CASSQDGGAAFF. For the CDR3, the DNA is TGTGCCAGCAGCCAAGACGGCGGGGCGGCTTTCTTT.

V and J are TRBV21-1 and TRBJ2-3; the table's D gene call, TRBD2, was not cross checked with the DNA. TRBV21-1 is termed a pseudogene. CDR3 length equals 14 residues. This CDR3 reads CASRQRESTDTQYF. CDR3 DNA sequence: TGTGCCAGCAGACAACGGGAGAGCACAGATACGCAGTATTTT.

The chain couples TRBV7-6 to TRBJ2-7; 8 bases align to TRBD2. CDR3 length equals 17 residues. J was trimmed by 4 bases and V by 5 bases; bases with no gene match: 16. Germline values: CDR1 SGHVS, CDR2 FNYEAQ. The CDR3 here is CASSENGPGLGSYEQYF. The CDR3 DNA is TGTGCCAGCAGCGAGAACGGTCCGGGACTAGGATCGTACGAGCAGTACTTC. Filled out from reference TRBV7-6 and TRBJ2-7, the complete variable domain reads GAGVSQSPRYKVTKRGQDVALRCDPISGHVSLYWYRQALGQGPEFLTYFNYEAQQDKSGLPNDRFSAERPEGSISTLTIQRTEQRDSAMYRCASSENGPGLGSYEQYFGPGTRLTVT.

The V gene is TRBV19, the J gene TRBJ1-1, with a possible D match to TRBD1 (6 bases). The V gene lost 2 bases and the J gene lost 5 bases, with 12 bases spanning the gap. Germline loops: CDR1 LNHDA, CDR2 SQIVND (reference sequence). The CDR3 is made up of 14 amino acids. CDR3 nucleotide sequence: TGTGCCAGTAGTATAATCGGGGGCGGGACTGAAGCTTTCTTT. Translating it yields CASSIIGGGTEAFF. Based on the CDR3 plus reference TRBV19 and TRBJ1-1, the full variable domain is DGGITQSPKYLFRKEGQNVTLSCEQNLNHDAMYWYRQDPGQGLRLIYYSQIVNDFQKGDIAEGYSVSREKKESFPLTVTSAQKNPTAFYLCASSIIGGGTEAFFGQGTRLTVV.